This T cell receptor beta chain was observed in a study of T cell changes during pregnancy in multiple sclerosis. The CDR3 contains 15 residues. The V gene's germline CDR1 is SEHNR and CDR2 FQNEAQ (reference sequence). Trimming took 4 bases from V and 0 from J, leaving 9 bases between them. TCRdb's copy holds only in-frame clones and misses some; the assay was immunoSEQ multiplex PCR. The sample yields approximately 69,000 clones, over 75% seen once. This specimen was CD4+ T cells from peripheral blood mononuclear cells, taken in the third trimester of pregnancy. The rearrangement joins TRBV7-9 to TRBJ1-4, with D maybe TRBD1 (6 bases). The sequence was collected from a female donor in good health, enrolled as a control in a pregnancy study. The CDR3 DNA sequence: TGTGCCAGCAGCTCCAGGGGATCAACTAATGAAAAACTGTTTTTT. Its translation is CASSSRGSTNEKLFF.